This entry lists 20 T cell receptor beta chains sequenced from one sample in a study of T cell repertoires in cytomegalovirus infection. Antigen specificity for these receptors is unknown. TCRdb ran MiXCR on the reads and lists one entry per CDR3 protein. In the table there are about 68,000 distinct CDR3 sequences, more than 20% of which are singletons. The sequencing input was PBMCs, sequenced either directly or after in vitro stimulation (not recorded which). These TCRs come from a human donor in good health (CMV status not recorded). Some clones in this sample may be carry-over from other donors' samples.

The chain carries TRBV6-1 and TRBJ2-1, with D possibly TRBD2 on 5 matching bases. The CDR3 length is 18 residues. Germline-derived CDR1 and CDR2 are MNHNS and SASEGT. V was clipped by 4 bases and J by 0 bases, with 19 bases between them. The CDR3 is CASSGPPERPSSYNEQFF. As DNA, the CDR3 is TGTGCCAGCAGTGGTCCCCCTGAGCGGCCAAGCTCCTACAATGAGCAGTTCTTC.

The chain combines TRBV7-3 with TRBJ1-1; D ambiguous. V dropped 6 bases and J dropped 5 bases, with 19 bases sitting between them. The CDR3 is 15 amino acids. Germline loops: CDR1 SGHTA, CDR2 FQGTGA. The CDR3 DNA follows: TGTGCCAGCAGTCCTCTTATAGCCCTGAGAACTGAAGCTTTCTTT. Translation: CASSPLIALRTEAFF.

Only a few counts were recorded for this clonotype. This sequence joins TRBV4-3 and TRBJ1-6; D is unclear. Per germline, CDR1 LGHNA and CDR2 YSLEER. CDR3 length equals 17 residues. V lost 0 bases to trimming and J lost 9 bases, with 18 bases between them. This CDR3 is CASSQDLSRPLGSPLHF. CDR3 bases: TGCGCCAGCAGCCAAGATTTGTCCCGGCCTCTTGGTTCACCCCTCCACTTT.

This clonotype was counted between two and nine times. V is TRBV6-4 and J is TRBJ2-1, with D perhaps matching TRBD1 or TRBD2 (5 bases each). This CDR3 has 20 residues. V lost 2 bases, J lost 4 bases, and 27 bases lay in between. Germline V gene data show CDR1 as MRHNA and CDR2 as SNTAGT. CDR3 loop: CASSDDTGPLPFPVYNEQFF. Written as DNA, the CDR3 is TGTGCCAGCAGTGACGACACGGGACCACTACCCTTCCCGGTTTACAATGAGCAGTTCTTC.

This chain links TRBV4-3 with TRBJ2-1, with D possibly being TRBD2 (5 bases). Between the trimmed V and J ends, which lost 0 bases and 2 bases, there was a span of 11 bases. This CDR3 region has 16 residues. The germline V gene has CDR1 LGHNA and CDR2 YSLEER. CDR3: CASSQEGLATYNEQFF. CDR3 in DNA: TGCGCCAGCAGCCAAGAAGGCCTAGCCACCTACAATGAGCAGTTCTTC.

Only a few counts were recorded for this clonotype. This chain connects TRBV11-2 to TRBJ2-7; 10 positions agree with TRBD1. The CDR3 is 15 amino acids. Germline lookup yields CDR1 SGHAT and CDR2 FQNNGV. With 5 bases clipped from V and 5 bases from J, the junction kept 9 bases outside the gene matches. The CDR3 reads CASSGPGTGVHEQYV. The CDR3 DNA is TGTGCCAGCAGCGGACCCGGGACAGGGGTCCACGAGCAGTACGTC.

The chain joins TRBV6-5 to TRBJ2-5; D gene ambiguous. There are 12 residues in the CDR3. Germline CDR1 reads MNHEY; CDR2 reads SVGAGI. Trimming removed 4 bases at V and 2 bases at J, with 5 bases between. The CDR3 nucleotides read TGTGCCAGCAGTTCCGGGCAAGAGACCCAGTACTTC. As protein: CASSSGQETQYF.

This clonotype was found a few times. The chain carries TRBV7-2 and TRBJ1-5; tentatively, D is TRBD1 (5 bases). The CDR3 spans 14 residues. V lost 3 bases, J lost 2 bases, and 8 bases lay in between. From germline, CDR1 is SGHTA and CDR2 FQGNSA. DNA of the CDR3: TGTGCCAGCAGCTTGGGAGGGGGCAATCAGCCCCAGCATTTT. This codes for CASSLGGGNQPQHF. Using reference TRBV7-2 and TRBJ1-5 for the parts outside the CDR3, the full variable domain is GAGVSQSPSNKVTEKGKDVELRCDPISGHTALYWYRQSLGQGLEFLIYFQGNSAPDKSGLPSDRFSAERTGGSVSTLTIQRTQQEDSAVYLCASSLGGGNQPQHFGDGTRLSIL.

V gene TRBV7-8 combines with J gene TRBJ2-7, with 7 bases aligning to TRBD2. The CDR3 covers 16 residues. Trimming at V came to 1 base and at J to 2 bases, leaving 8 bases not matched to a gene. The germline CDR1 and CDR2 sequences are SGHVS and FQNEAQ. The CDR3 reads CASSLGVGGKPYEQYF. CDR3 in DNA: TGTGCCAGCAGCTTAGGGGTCGGGGGGAAGCCCTACGAGCAGTACTTC.

V gene TRBV20-1 combines with J gene TRBJ2-3, with 8 bases fitting TRBD2. The germline V gene encodes CDR1 DFQATT and CDR2 SNEGSKA (reference sequence). The CDR3 loop spans 14 amino acids. V lost 4 bases, J lost 1 base, and 4 bases stayed unmatched. This CDR3 reads CSAITSGRTDTQYF. DNA for the CDR3: TGCAGTGCTATCACTAGCGGACGCACAGATACGCAGTATTTT.

This clonotype was seen ten or more times. This rearrangement joins TRBV7-8 to TRBJ1-4; D is undetermined. This CDR3 is 15 amino acids long. The V gene's germline CDR1 is SGHVS and CDR2 FQNEAQ. Between the trimmed V and J ends, which lost 1 base and 0 bases, there was a span of 6 bases. Here the CDR3 reads CASSLDRATNEKLFF. The DNA for the CDR3 is TGTGCCAGCAGCTTAGACCGGGCAACTAATGAAAAACTGTTTTTT.

This clonotype has more than one count but fewer than ten. The chain employs TRBV4-2 and TRBJ1-2; D may be TRBD1 (6 bases). Germline CDR1 and CDR2: LGHNA and YNFKEQ. The V and J ends lost 1 base and 7 bases respectively, with 10 bases between them. This CDR3 is 13 amino acids long. This CDR3 reads CASSQVDRSGYTF. CDR3 in DNA: TGTGCCAGCAGCCAAGTTGACAGGTCTGGCTACACCTTC.

V and J are TRBV10-3 and TRBJ2-7; weak D call: TRBD2 (5 bases). The CDR3 is 14 residues long. The V end was cut by 3 bases, the J end by 7 bases, with 16 bases between. Germline V gives CDR1 ENHRY, CDR2 SYGVKD. The CDR3: CAISEGYGRGEQYF. CDR3 DNA: TGTGCCATCAGTGAAGGGTACGGCCGGGGTGAGCAGTACTTC.

In its sample, this clonotype was seen a few times. The chain employs TRBV12-3 or TRBV12-4 and TRBJ1-2, with D possibly being TRBD1 (5 bases). The V and J ends lost 5 bases and 3 bases respectively, with 7 bases between them. The CDR3 loop spans 12 amino acids. The CDR3 region has the DNA TGTGCCAGCAGTAGACAGCACTATGGCTACACCTTC. This sequence encodes CASSRQHYGYTF.

This clonotype was found a few times. The V call is TRBV20-1, the J call TRBJ2-7; D gene uncertain. The germline V gene encodes CDR1 DFQATT and CDR2 SNEGSKA (reference sequence). This CDR3 spans 12 amino acids. Between the trimmed V and J ends, which lost 3 bases and 4 bases, there was a span of 10 bases. As DNA, the CDR3 is TGCAGTGCTAGTGTCTCACGATACGAGCAGTACGTC. Its protein is CSASVSRYEQYV.

This chain links TRBV6-5 with TRBJ2-2, with D unclear. Per germline, CDR1 MNHEY and CDR2 SVGAGI. V shed 10 bases and J shed 0 bases, with 12 bases lying between them. The CDR3 covers 14 residues. Here the CDR3 DNA reads TGTGCCATCCGGTTAGGAGCGAACACCGGGGAGCTGTTTTTT. It codes for CAIRLGANTGELFF.

V usage is TRBV19 and J usage is TRBJ2-3, with D perhaps TRBD1 (5 bases). CDR1 and CDR2 (germline): LNHDA, SQIVND (reference sequence). The CDR3 length is 12 residues. V was pared by 0 bases and J by 9 bases, with 7 bases between. CDR3 protein: CASSIEKGTQYF. The CDR3 nucleotides are TGTGCCAGTAGTATAGAGAAGGGGACGCAGTATTTT.

This clonotype occurred a few times. V and J are TRBV6-6 and TRBJ2-3, with 7 bases identical to TRBD2. CDR1 and CDR2 (germline): MNHNY, SVGAGI (reference sequence). The CDR3 is 15 residues long. The V segment lost 7 bases and the J segment 2 bases; nucleotides outside the gene matches: 9. CDR3 in amino acids: CASTSSGAFTDTQYF. CDR3 coding DNA: TGTGCCAGCACCTCTAGCGGAGCCTTCACAGATACGCAGTATTTT.

The chain uses TRBV28 and TRBJ2-1; unclear D gene. The germline V gene encodes CDR1 MDHEN and CDR2 SYDVKM. The CDR3 is 15 residues long. Trimming removed 6 bases from V and 0 bases from J, with 12 bases in between. For the CDR3, the DNA is TGTGCCAGCAGCCCACAACTAACCTCCTACAATGAGCAGTTCTTC. Protein: CASSPQLTSYNEQFF.

This clonotype has just a few counts. The rearrangement joins TRBV7-2 to TRBJ2-3, with D tentatively TRBD2 (5 bases). Germline CDR1 SGHTA, CDR2 FQGNSA. This CDR3 spans 14 amino acids. The V and J ends lost 5 bases and 8 bases respectively, with 17 bases between them. The DNA of the CDR3 is TGTGCCAGCAGCCCCACTAGGATAGCCGGTACGCAGTATTTT. It specifies CASSPTRIAGTQYF.